These 21 T cell receptor beta chains share one sample of origin, sequenced in a study of blood T cell repertoires in COVID-19. The protocol was immunoSEQ multiplex PCR, while the TCRdb copy is restricted to in-frame clones and leaves out a portion. The sample consists of 130,000 or so clones, roughly 80% of them appearing once. Sequences were obtained from PBMCs or T cells enriched from blood (not recorded which). These receptors all come from a man aged 50-60 years who had recovered from COVID-19.

This chain uses TRBV7-8 with TRBJ1-6; maybe TRBD1 (6 bases). Trimming cost V 1 base and J 7 bases, with 11 bases left between them. This CDR3 has 15 residues. Germline-derived CDR1 and CDR2 are SGHVS and FQNEAQ. The CDR3 nucleotides read TGTGCCAGCAGCTTAGGAGGGGGTTTAAATTCACCCCTCCACTTT. Translated: CASSLGGGLNSPLHF.

The V call is TRBV6-5, the J call TRBJ2-7; 8 positions match TRBD2. The germline V gene encodes CDR1 MNHEY and CDR2 SVGAGI. The CDR3 contains 14 residues. V shed 6 bases and J 5 bases; nucleotides not matched to a gene: 9. CDR3 sequence (DNA): TGTGCCAGCAGCCGACTAGCGAGTATCAACGAGCAGTACTTC. Its translation is CASSRLASINEQYF.

V usage is TRBV6-2 or TRBV6-3 and J usage is TRBJ2-1; TRBD1 is a possible D gene (5 bases). The V gene lost 2 bases and the J gene lost 4 bases, with 12 bases spanning the gap. Germline V gene lookup returns CDR1 MNHEY and CDR2 SVGEGT. CDR3 size: 15 residues. CDR3 nucleotide sequence: TGTGCCAGCAGTTACCCTGGACAACAGTACAATGAGCAGTTCTTC. This translates into CASSYPGQQYNEQFF.

Comments on this clone: One junction end does not reproduce the germline sequence, and a read error may be involved. The rearrangement joins TRBV7-7 to TRBJ2-5; TRBD2 agrees at 10 bases. Germline-derived CDR1 and CDR2 are SSHAT and FNYEAQ (reference sequence). This CDR3 has 15 amino acids. In DNA form, the CDR3 reads TGTGCTAGCAGCCTGACTAGCGGGCATCAAGAGACCCAGTACTTC. Residues: CASSLTSGHQETQYF.

The V gene is TRBV12-3 or TRBV12-4, the J gene TRBJ1-4; D not certain. The V gene lost 7 bases and the J gene lost 7 bases, with 7 bases spanning the gap. This CDR3 comprises 11 residues. CDR3 amino acids: CASTEGEKLFF. CDR3 nucleotides: TGTGCCAGCACCGAGGGTGAAAAACTGTTTTTT.

The chain combines TRBV5-5 with TRBJ1-1; D is ambiguous. The CDR3 sequence is 13 residues long. Germline V gene lookup returns CDR1 SGHKS and CDR2 YYEKEE (reference sequence). Trimming left V 4 bases short and J 1 base short, with 8 bases between. The CDR3 DNA follows: TGTGCCAGCAGCCGACAAGCGAACACTGAAGCTTTCTTT. It is translated as CASSRQANTEAFF.

This chain joins TRBV5-1 and TRBJ2-3; 9 positions match TRBD2. V lost 4 bases, J lost 2 bases, and 8 bases stayed unmatched. CDR1 and CDR2 from the germline V gene are SGHRS and YFSETQ. This CDR3 has 16 amino acids. CDR3 protein: CASSEGLAGPTDTQYF. CDR3 sequence (DNA): TGCGCCAGCAGCGAGGGCCTAGCGGGGCCCACAGATACGCAGTATTTT.

V gene TRBV19 combines with J gene TRBJ1-5; a possible D gene is TRBD1 (6 bases). Between the trimmed V and J ends, which lost 7 bases and 5 bases, there was a span of 21 bases. Per germline, CDR1 LNHDA and CDR2 SQIVND (reference sequence). The CDR3 extends over 16 amino acids. The DNA of the CDR3 is TGTGCCAGTACCATATGGGGGGGCGTGGGCTATCAGCCCCAGCATTTT. Protein product: CASTIWGGVGYQPQHF.

The chain links TRBV11-2 to TRBJ1-5; 7 nucleotides agree with TRBD1. This CDR3 region has 15 residues. Per the germline V gene, CDR1 is SGHAT and CDR2 is FQNNGV. V was pared by 5 bases and J by 3 bases, with 7 bases of the junction left unmatched. The CDR3 is CASSQGQLPNQPQHF. CDR3 nucleotides: TGTGCCAGCAGCCAGGGACAGCTCCCCAATCAGCCCCAGCATTTT.

The V and J genes are TRBV10-3 and TRBJ2-2; 8 bases match TRBD1. CDR3 size: 15 residues. Trimming took 5 bases from V and 5 from J; bases not matched to a gene: 7. Germline lookup yields CDR1 ENHRY and CDR2 SYGVKD. As DNA, the CDR3 is TGTGCCATCAGTCCGCAGGGGGCACAAACCGGGGAGCTGTTTTTT. It translates to CAISPQGAQTGELFF.

J is TRBJ2-7 and V is TRBV19, with 11 bases aligning to TRBD2. The J segment lost 2 bases and the V segment lost 3 bases, leaving 3 bases of the junction unmatched. Germline CDR1 and CDR2: LNHDA and SQIVND (reference sequence). The CDR3 is 15 amino acids. The CDR3 spells CASSMGLAVAYEQYF. Here the CDR3 DNA reads TGTGCCAGTAGTATGGGACTAGCGGTAGCCTACGAGCAGTACTTC.

The chain is built from TRBV10-1 and TRBJ1-2, with D possibly TRBD1 on 6 matching bases. Trimming left V 9 bases short and J 6 bases short, with 8 bases between. The CDR3 totals 10 residues. Germline values: CDR1 WNHNN, CDR2 SYGVQD (reference sequence). The CDR3 is CARNRDGYTF. CDR3 DNA: TGCGCCAGGAACAGGGATGGCTACACCTTC.

This clone was recorded a few times. The gene calls are TRBV25-1 and TRBJ2-7; 11 nucleotides match TRBD1. This CDR3 is 17 amino acids long. J lost 0 bases, V lost 7 bases, and 11 bases had no gene match. The germline gives CDR1 MGHDK, CDR2 SYGVNS. CDR3 loop: CASIPALGTGGSYEQYF. In DNA, the CDR3 is TGTGCCAGCATTCCCGCCTTGGGGACAGGGGGCTCCTACGAGCAGTACTTC.

This clone was seen just once. The DNA of the CDR3 is TGTGCCAGCAGTTACGGACAGAACACAGATACGCAGTATTTT. Its protein is CASSYGQNTDTQYF. The chain combines TRBV6-6 with TRBJ2-3; the D gene is possibly TRBD1 (6 bases). V lost 2 bases, J lost 2 bases, and 8 bases lay in between. The CDR3 covers 14 residues. Germline values: CDR1 MNHNY, CDR2 SVGAGI (reference sequence).

The chain couples TRBV11-3 to TRBJ2-3, with D perhaps matching TRBD2 (5 bases). Germline loops: CDR1 SGHNT, CDR2 YENEEA. V lost 5 bases and J 1 base, leaving 13 bases between the germline ends. The CDR3 sequence is 15 residues long. Written as DNA, the CDR3 is TGTGCCAGCAGCCCTACCGGGGAGCGCACAGATACGCAGTATTTT. This translates into CASSPTGERTDTQYF.

The V and J genes are TRBV11-2 and TRBJ2-1; 10 bases fit TRBD1. Germline-derived CDR1 and CDR2 are SGHAT and FQNNGV. The junction had 5 bases not matched to a gene; V was cut back by 0 bases and J by 9 bases. This CDR3 has 15 amino acids. The CDR3 here is CASSLDRGQGIEQFF. The CDR3 DNA reads as TGTGCCAGCAGCTTAGACAGGGGACAGGGGATTGAGCAGTTCTTC.

A single count supports this clone. V and J are TRBV5-1 and TRBJ1-2; TRBD1 is a possible D gene (5 bases). There are 13 residues in the CDR3. Germline CDR1 and CDR2: SGHRS and YFSETQ. V was pared by 0 bases and J by 8 bases, with 11 bases between. CDR3 bases: TGCGCCAGCAGCTTGGCCAAAGGGGAAGGCTACACCTTC. This translates into CASSLAKGEGYTF.

This clone was found once. CDR3 bases: TGTGCCAGCAGTTTCTACACCGGGGAGCTGTTTTTT. This translates into CASSFYTGELFF. This chain joins TRBV27 and TRBJ2-2; no clear D gene. CDR1 is MNHEY, CDR2 SMNVEV, per germline (reference sequence). The V end lost 3 bases, the J end lost 3 bases, and 2 bases lay between the germline ends. This CDR3 comprises 12 residues.

The V gene is TRBV7-2, the J gene TRBJ1-2; 7 bases are a match to TRBD1. The CDR3 has 14 amino acids. The V gene's germline CDR1 is SGHTA and CDR2 FQGNSA. The V and J ends lost 4 bases and 4 bases, in that order; junction bases with no gene match: 6. The CDR3 region is CASSSHRGPYGYTF. Written as DNA, the CDR3 is TGTGCCAGCAGCTCCCACAGGGGCCCCTATGGCTACACCTTC.

The chain has TRBV7-3 and TRBJ1-1; TRBD1 matches 7 bases. Germline lookup yields CDR1 SGHTA and CDR2 FQGTGA. There are 16 residues in the CDR3. With 3 bases clipped from V and 0 bases from J, the junction kept 7 bases outside the gene matches. In DNA form, the CDR3 reads TGTGCCAGCAGCTTCACACCTGACAGGGTGAACACTGAAGCTTTCTTT. This encodes CASSFTPDRVNTEAFF.

The V and J genes are TRBV11-1 and TRBJ2-7; 9 bases are shared with TRBD1. Losses at the gene ends were 0 bases for V and 5 bases for J; bases not matched to a gene: 2. Germline CDR1 SGHAT, CDR2 FQDESV (reference sequence). The CDR3 consists of 14 residues. CDR3 DNA: TGTGCCAGCAGCTTAGCGGGACAGGGCCACGAGCAGTACTTC. Translating gives CASSLAGQGHEQYF.